This is a list of T cell receptor beta chains from one sample in a study of molecular identifiers for immune sequencing clone quantification. TCRdb reprocessed the PCR reads via MiXCR and lists one record per CDR3 protein. The sample contains more than 450,000 distinct CDR3 sequences, about 25% of which appear only once. The sample consisted of naive CD8+ T cells from blood, with Jurkat cell RNA spiked in. The receptors here all came from a human donor in good health. Some libraries in this study had Jurkat cell RNA spiked in. CDR3s include the opening cysteine and the closing phenylalanine or tryptophan. The D gene is left open where the match is weak. For some rows the clone size is stated as once, few or many, or as a class when expanded; others skip it.

clone_size: many
d_call: .
j_call: TRBJ2-5
v_call: TRBV4-3
cdr3_aa: CASSQGPPQETQYF
cdr3_nt: TGCGCCAGCAGCCAGGGACCGCCACAAGAGACCCAGTACTTC

clone_size: .
d_call: .
j_call: TRBJ2-7
v_call: TRBV6-5
cdr3_aa: CASSEDTYSYEQYF
cdr3_nt: TGTGCCAGCAGTGAGGACACCTACTCCTACGAGCAGTACTTC

clone_size: few
d_call: .
j_call: TRBJ2-2
v_call: TRBV7-2
cdr3_aa: CASSFELRRELFF
cdr3_nt: TGTGCCAGCAGCTTTGAATTACGCCGGGAGCTGTTTTTT

clone_size: .
d_call: TRBD2
j_call: TRBJ2-3
v_call: TRBV6-2/TRBV6-3
cdr3_aa: CASSYGTSGGNTDTQYF
cdr3_nt: TGTGCCAGCAGTTACGGGACTAGCGGGGGCAACACAGATACGCAGTATTTT

clone_size: few
d_call: TRBD2
j_call: TRBJ2-7
v_call: TRBV20-1
cdr3_aa: CSARDYREGPHEQYF
cdr3_nt: TGCAGTGCTAGAGATTACCGGGAGGGCCCTCACGAGCAGTACTTC

clone_size: many
d_call: TRBD1
j_call: TRBJ2-3
v_call: TRBV7-2
cdr3_aa: CASSATGDTDTQYF
cdr3_nt: TGTGCCAGCAGCGCGACAGGGGACACAGATACGCAGTATTTT

clone_size: .
d_call: TRBD1
j_call: TRBJ1-1
v_call: TRBV24-1
cdr3_aa: CAASDSGTGGPFF
cdr3_nt: TGTGCCGCCAGTGATTCTGGGACAGGCGGACCTTTCTTT

clone_size: few
d_call: .
j_call: TRBJ2-7
v_call: TRBV20-1
cdr3_aa: CSAKGTSFYEQYF
cdr3_nt: TGCAGTGCTAAGGGTACATCATTTTACGAGCAGTACTTC

clone_size: many
d_call: .
j_call: TRBJ1-3
v_call: TRBV13
cdr3_aa: CASSTGQSSGNTIYF
cdr3_nt: TGTGCCAGCAGCACTGGACAGTCCTCTGGAAACACCATATATTTT

clone_size: once
d_call: .
j_call: TRBJ2-7
v_call: TRBV6-5
cdr3_aa: CASRTTEDYEQYF
cdr3_nt: TGTGCCAGCAGGACGACAGAGGACTACGAGCAGTACTTC

clone_size: few
d_call: TRBD1
j_call: TRBJ2-7
v_call: TRBV4-3
cdr3_aa: CASSQDHEGQGGSYEQYF
cdr3_nt: TGCGCCAGCAGCCAAGACCATGAAGGACAGGGGGGGTCCTACGAGCAGTACTTC

clone_size: .
d_call: TRBD1
j_call: TRBJ1-3
v_call: TRBV7-9
cdr3_aa: CASSLGGTGFSGNTIYF
cdr3_nt: TGTGCCAGCAGCTTAGGAGGGACAGGATTTTCTGGAAACACCATATATTTT

clone_size: .
d_call: .
j_call: TRBJ2-5
v_call: TRBV2
cdr3_aa: CASSEGTTSPQETQYF
cdr3_nt: TGTGCCAGCAGTGAGGGGACCACAAGCCCCCAAGAGACCCAGTACTTC

clone_size: few
d_call: .
j_call: TRBJ2-6
v_call: TRBV5-6
cdr3_aa: CASSPQTKRGSGANVLTF
cdr3_nt: TGTGCCAGCAGCCCACAGACGAAAAGGGGCTCTGGGGCCAACGTCCTGACTTTC

clone_size: few
d_call: .
j_call: TRBJ2-7
v_call: TRBV27
cdr3_aa: CASSPYRTGSYEQYF
cdr3_nt: TGTGCCAGCAGCCCCTATAGGACGGGTTCCTACGAGCAGTACTTC

clone_size: .
d_call: .
j_call: TRBJ2-7
v_call: TRBV28
cdr3_aa: CASSLVGHNPHSYEQYF
cdr3_nt: TGTGCCAGCAGTTTAGTAGGACACAACCCCCACTCCTACGAGCAGTACTTC

clone_size: few
d_call: TRBD2
j_call: TRBJ2-5
v_call: TRBV28
cdr3_aa: CASSPRSLLGLAGQETQYF
cdr3_nt: TGTGCCAGCAGTCCGCGATCCCTTCTTGGACTAGCGGGTCAAGAGACCCAGTACTTC

clone_size: .
d_call: TRBD1
j_call: TRBJ1-2
v_call: TRBV13
cdr3_aa: CASSEGQGNYGYTF
cdr3_nt: TGTGCCAGCAGCGAGGGACAGGGAAACTATGGCTACACCTTC

clone_size: many
d_call: .
j_call: TRBJ2-7
v_call: TRBV12-3/TRBV12-4
cdr3_aa: CASSPGRFLQYF
cdr3_nt: TGTGCCAGCAGCCCTGGCAGATTCTTGCAGTACTTC

clone_size: .
d_call: .
j_call: TRBJ2-7
v_call: TRBV28
cdr3_aa: CAGSPRDGGYEQYF
cdr3_nt: TGTGCCGGCAGCCCCCGGGACGGAGGCTACGAGCAGTACTTC

clone_size: few
d_call: TRBD2
j_call: TRBJ2-5
v_call: TRBV2
cdr3_aa: CASSGWGLAERETQYF
cdr3_nt: TGTGCCAGCAGCGGATGGGGACTAGCGGAAAGAGAGACCCAGTACTTC

clone_size: many
d_call: TRBD2
j_call: TRBJ2-3
v_call: TRBV7-6
cdr3_aa: CASSLLAGADTQYF
cdr3_nt: TGTGCCAGCAGCTTACTCGCGGGGGCAGATACGCAGTATTTT

clone_size: few
d_call: .
j_call: TRBJ2-7
v_call: TRBV20-1
cdr3_aa: CSARDSQMGDFYEQYF
cdr3_nt: TGCAGTGCTAGAGATTCTCAGATGGGGGACTTCTACGAGCAGTACTTC

clone_size: .
d_call: .
j_call: TRBJ1-5
v_call: TRBV5-5
cdr3_aa: CAPGRGVGLSQPQHF
cdr3_nt: TGTGCCCCTGGAAGGGGCGTCGGTTTAAGTCAGCCCCAGCATTTT

clone_size: few
d_call: .
j_call: TRBJ2-7
v_call: TRBV29-1
cdr3_aa: CSVEDWSPRGYEQYF
cdr3_nt: TGCAGCGTTGAAGATTGGTCCCCCCGGGGCTACGAGCAGTACTTC

clone_size: .
d_call: .
j_call: TRBJ2-3
v_call: TRBV6-2/TRBV6-3
cdr3_aa: CASRQSGSYFTDTLYF
cdr3_nt: TGTGCCAGCAGGCAATCAGGGTCCTACTTCACAGATACGCTGTATTTT

clone_size: few
d_call: .
j_call: TRBJ1-4
v_call: TRBV15
cdr3_aa: CATSLPEAGWGEKLFF
cdr3_nt: TGTGCCACCAGCCTTCCAGAGGCCGGGTGGGGTGAAAAACTGTTTTTT

clone_size: .
d_call: .
j_call: TRBJ2-7
v_call: TRBV29-1
cdr3_aa: CSVEGEVAYEQYF
cdr3_nt: TGCAGCGTTGAGGGGGAGGTAGCCTACGAGCAGTACTTC

clone_size: .
d_call: TRBD2
j_call: TRBJ2-7
v_call: TRBV28
cdr3_aa: CVSSRGEGPYEQYF
cdr3_nt: TGTGTCAGCAGTCGAGGGGAGGGCCCCTACGAGCAGTACTTC

clone_size: many
d_call: .
j_call: TRBJ2-3
v_call: TRBV20-1
cdr3_aa: CSARSSRADTQYF
cdr3_nt: TGCAGTGCTAGATCCAGTAGGGCAGATACGCAGTATTTT

clone_size: .
d_call: TRBD2
j_call: TRBJ2-5
v_call: TRBV7-6
cdr3_aa: CASRSTSGRAETQYF
cdr3_nt: TGTGCCAGCAGGTCGACTAGCGGGAGAGCGGAGACCCAGTACTTC

clone_size: .
d_call: .
j_call: TRBJ1-2
v_call: TRBV27
cdr3_aa: CASRIKGHPIYGYTF
cdr3_nt: TGTGCCAGCAGAATCAAGGGACATCCGATCTATGGCTACACCTTC

clone_size: many
d_call: TRBD1
j_call: TRBJ1-5
v_call: TRBV20-1
cdr3_aa: CSARDPLRGQPQHF
cdr3_nt: TGCAGTGCTAGAGATCCCCTCAGGGGGCAGCCCCAGCATTTT

clone_size: .
d_call: .
j_call: TRBJ2-7
v_call: TRBV30
cdr3_aa: CAWSMSVSREQYF
cdr3_nt: TGTGCCTGGAGTATGTCAGTATCGCGCGAGCAGTACTTC

clone_size: .
d_call: .
j_call: TRBJ2-1
v_call: TRBV13
cdr3_aa: CASSGVLSSYNEQFF
cdr3_nt: TGTGCCAGCTCGGGGGTGCTTAGCTCCTACAATGAGCAGTTCTTC

clone_size: many
d_call: .
j_call: TRBJ1-1
v_call: TRBV7-8
cdr3_aa: CASSLGLSPEAFF
cdr3_nt: TGTGCCAGCAGCTTGGGTTTGTCCCCTGAAGCTTTCTTT

clone_size: many
d_call: TRBD2
j_call: TRBJ2-3
v_call: TRBV29-1
cdr3_aa: CSVEVPTSGERTDTQYF
cdr3_nt: TGCAGCGTTGAAGTGCCGACTAGCGGGGAGCGCACAGATACGCAGTATTTT

clone_size: few
d_call: .
j_call: TRBJ2-1
v_call: TRBV7-9
cdr3_aa: CASVLGGEQFF
cdr3_nt: TGTGCCAGCGTATTAGGAGGTGAGCAGTTCTTC

clone_size: .
d_call: TRBD1
j_call: TRBJ2-2
v_call: TRBV7-9
cdr3_aa: CASSSTRQGRTGELFF
cdr3_nt: TGTGCCAGCAGCTCCACACGACAGGGTCGGACCGGGGAGCTGTTTTTT

clone_size: .
d_call: .
j_call: TRBJ2-3
v_call: TRBV27
cdr3_aa: CASKVADRQYF
cdr3_nt: TGTGCCAGCAAAGTCGCAGATAGGCAGTATTTT

clone_size: .
d_call: .
j_call: TRBJ2-7
v_call: TRBV7-2
cdr3_aa: CASSVRYEQYF
cdr3_nt: TGTGCCAGCAGCGTTCGCTACGAGCAGTACTTC

clone_size: .
d_call: TRBD2
j_call: TRBJ2-2
v_call: TRBV27
cdr3_aa: CASSLSAGTSAGELFF
cdr3_nt: TGTGCCAGCAGTTTATCCGCCGGGACTAGCGCCGGGGAGCTGTTTTTT

clone_size: few
d_call: .
j_call: TRBJ2-1
v_call: TRBV7-9
cdr3_aa: CASSLGVMGTYNEQFF
cdr3_nt: TGTGCCAGCAGCTTAGGTGTTATGGGCACCTACAATGAGCAGTTCTTC

clone_size: .
d_call: TRBD2
j_call: TRBJ2-5
v_call: TRBV4-2
cdr3_aa: CASSQDKASGSLLETQYF
cdr3_nt: TGTGCCAGCAGCCAAGATAAGGCTAGCGGGAGTCTGTTGGAGACCCAGTACTTC

clone_size: .
d_call: .
j_call: TRBJ2-7
v_call: TRBV28
cdr3_aa: CASSLVEKYEQYF
cdr3_nt: TGTGCCAGCAGTTTAGTGGAGAAGTACGAGCAGTACTTC

clone_size: .
d_call: .
j_call: TRBJ2-7
v_call: TRBV20-1
cdr3_aa: CSARDLRVSSYEQYF
cdr3_nt: TGCAGTGCTAGAGATTTACGGGTGAGCTCCTACGAGCAGTACTTC

clone_size: .
d_call: .
j_call: TRBJ2-2
v_call: TRBV12-5
cdr3_aa: CASGFGQVLTTGELFF
cdr3_nt: TGTGCTAGTGGTTTCGGCCAGGTACTGACCACCGGGGAGCTGTTTTTT

clone_size: .
d_call: .
j_call: TRBJ2-7
v_call: TRBV27
cdr3_aa: CASSGDTAAYEQYF
cdr3_nt: TGTGCCAGCAGTGGGGACACCGCTGCCTACGAGCAGTACTTC

clone_size: few
d_call: TRBD2
j_call: TRBJ2-2
v_call: TRBV28
cdr3_aa: CASSSDGRAGTGELFF
cdr3_nt: TGTGCCAGCAGTTCGGACGGGAGGGCCGGAACCGGGGAGCTGTTTTTT

clone_size: many
d_call: .
j_call: TRBJ2-3
v_call: TRBV2
cdr3_aa: CASSSPSSSTDTQYF
cdr3_nt: TGTGCCAGCTCGTCTCCGTCTTCTAGCACAGATACGCAGTATTTT

clone_size: few
d_call: TRBD1
j_call: TRBJ1-1
v_call: TRBV7-2
cdr3_aa: CASSGGQANTEAFF
cdr3_nt: TGTGCCAGCAGCGGCGGACAGGCCAACACTGAAGCTTTCTTT

clone_size: few
d_call: .
j_call: TRBJ2-3
v_call: TRBV19
cdr3_aa: CASTVDAGTSTDTQYF
cdr3_nt: TGTGCCAGTACCGTAGACGCGGGAACAAGCACAGATACGCAGTATTTT

clone_size: many
d_call: .
j_call: TRBJ2-3
v_call: TRBV13
cdr3_aa: CASSLEKNTQYF
cdr3_nt: TGTGCCAGCAGCTTAGAAAAGAATACGCAGTATTTT

clone_size: .
d_call: .
j_call: TRBJ2-5
v_call: TRBV4-1
cdr3_aa: CASSQGGSQYF
cdr3_nt: TGCGCCAGCAGCCAAGGGGGGTCCCAGTACTTC

clone_size: few
d_call: TRBD1
j_call: TRBJ1-1
v_call: TRBV10-1
cdr3_aa: CASSGDRAEAFF
cdr3_nt: TGCGCCAGCAGTGGGGACAGGGCCGAAGCTTTCTTT